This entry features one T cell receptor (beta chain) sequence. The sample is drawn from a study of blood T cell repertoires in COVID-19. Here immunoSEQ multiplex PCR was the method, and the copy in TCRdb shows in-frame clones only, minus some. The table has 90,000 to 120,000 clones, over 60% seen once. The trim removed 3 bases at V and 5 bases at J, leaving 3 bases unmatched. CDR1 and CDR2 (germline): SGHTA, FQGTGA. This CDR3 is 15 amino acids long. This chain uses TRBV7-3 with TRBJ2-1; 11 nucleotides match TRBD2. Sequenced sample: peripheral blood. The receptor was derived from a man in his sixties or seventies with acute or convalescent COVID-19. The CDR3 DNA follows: TGTGCCAGCAGCTTGATGACTAGCGGGGACAATGAGCAGTTCTTC. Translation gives CASSLMTSGDNEQFF.